This T cell receptor beta chain is drawn from a study of CD8 T cells in Susac syndrome. The authors reverse transcribed roughly 0.5 to 1 ug RNA with random hexamers. An immunoSEQ multiplex PCR generated amplified TCR beta CDR3 products spanning 54 Vbeta and 13 Jbeta. One entry per CDR3 protein results from TCRdb running MiXCR on the immunoSEQ multiplex PCR reads. Of 90,000 to 150,000 distinct CDR3 sequences listed, around 94% are singletons. On this clonotype: The target antigen is unknown.

Study results and caveats: It was acknowledged by the study that relatively few individuals were included in its TCR sequencing and HLA analysis.

V lost 4 bases to trimming and J lost 4 bases; unmatched junction nucleotides: 10. CDR1 is SQVTM, CDR2 ANQGSEA, per germline. CDR3 size: 14 residues. Controls matched for age and sex were healthy donors. Isolation of CD8+ and CD4+ T cells was performed negatively, whereas enrichment of TEMRA cells was done by FACS. V usage is TRBV29-1 and J usage is TRBJ2-7, with TRBD2 matching over 7 bases. Sequencing used CD4+ T cells from PBMCs. The clonotype was recovered from a human donor in good health. The CDR3 region is CSVGGGPRAYEQYF. The CDR3 DNA is TGCAGCGTTGGGGGGGGTCCTCGAGCGTACGAGCAGTACTTC.